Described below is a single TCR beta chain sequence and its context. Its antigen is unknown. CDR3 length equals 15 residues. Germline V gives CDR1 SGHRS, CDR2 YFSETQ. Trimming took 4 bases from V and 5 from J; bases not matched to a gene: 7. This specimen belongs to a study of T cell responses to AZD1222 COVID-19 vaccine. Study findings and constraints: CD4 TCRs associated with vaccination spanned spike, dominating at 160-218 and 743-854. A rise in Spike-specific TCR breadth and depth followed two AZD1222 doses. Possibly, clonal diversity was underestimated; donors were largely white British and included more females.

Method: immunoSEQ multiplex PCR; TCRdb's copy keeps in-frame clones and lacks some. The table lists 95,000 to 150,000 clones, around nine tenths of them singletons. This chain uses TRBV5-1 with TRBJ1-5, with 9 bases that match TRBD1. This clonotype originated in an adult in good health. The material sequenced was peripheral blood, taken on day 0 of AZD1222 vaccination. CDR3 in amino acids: CASSPGTGKHQPQHF. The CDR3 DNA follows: TGCGCCAGCAGCCCCGGGACAGGGAAACATCAGCCCCAGCATTTT.